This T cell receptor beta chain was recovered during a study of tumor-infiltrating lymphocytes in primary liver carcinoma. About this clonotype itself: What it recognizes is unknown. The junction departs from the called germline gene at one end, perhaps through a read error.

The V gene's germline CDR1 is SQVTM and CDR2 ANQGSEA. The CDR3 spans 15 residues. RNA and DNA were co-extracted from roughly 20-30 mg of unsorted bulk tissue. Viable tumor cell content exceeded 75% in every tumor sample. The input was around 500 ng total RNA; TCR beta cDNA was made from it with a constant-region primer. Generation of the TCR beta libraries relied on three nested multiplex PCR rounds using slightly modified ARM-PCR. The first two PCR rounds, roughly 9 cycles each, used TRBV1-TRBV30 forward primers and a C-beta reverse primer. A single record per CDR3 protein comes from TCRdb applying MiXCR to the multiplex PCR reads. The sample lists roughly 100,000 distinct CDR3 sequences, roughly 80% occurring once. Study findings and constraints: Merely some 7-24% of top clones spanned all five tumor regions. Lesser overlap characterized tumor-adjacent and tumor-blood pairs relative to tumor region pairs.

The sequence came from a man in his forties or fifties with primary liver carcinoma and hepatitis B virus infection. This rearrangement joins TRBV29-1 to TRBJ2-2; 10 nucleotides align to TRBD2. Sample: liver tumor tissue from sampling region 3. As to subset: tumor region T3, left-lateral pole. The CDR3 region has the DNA TGCGGCGATGGGACTAGCGCGGCGAACACCGGGGAGCTGTTCTTT. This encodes CGDGTSAANTGELFF.